Listed here are 13 T cell receptor beta chains from one sample, sequenced in a study of breast tumors, draining lymph nodes, adjacent tissues. TCRdb re-called the multiplex PCR reads with MiXCR, one entry per CDR3 protein. The data show some 150,000 distinct CDR3 sequences, with about a fifth seen just once and around 2.7% held by the top ten. Breast cancer patients provided tissue from their axillary draining lymph nodes. Input material: axillary lymph node tissue. These receptors all stem from a female donor with breast cancer. Some clones in this sample may be carry-over from other donors' samples.

About this clonotype itself: The junction departs from germline at one end; a sequencing error may be responsible. V gene TRBV7-2 combines with J gene TRBJ2-7; TRBD2 aligns across 9 bases. Germline loops: CDR1 SGHTA, CDR2 FQGNSA. The CDR3 totals 16 residues. CDR3 bases: TGTGCCAGCGGCTTAGAAACTAGCGGGCACCCCTACGAGCAGTACTTC. Amino acid sequence: CASGLETSGHPYEQYF. The full variable domain, with the rest looked up from reference TRBV7-2 and TRBJ2-7, is GAGVSQSPSNKVTEKGKDVELRCDPISGHTALYWYRQSLGQGLEFLIYFQGNSAPDKSGLPSDRFSAERTGGSVSTLTIQRTQQEDSAVYLCASGLETSGHPYEQYFGPGTRLTVT.

As to this clonotype: Germline is not matched at one junction end, which may reflect a read error. The chain uses TRBV10-3 and TRBJ1-6; D remains unclear. The CDR3 is made up of 14 amino acids. Germline V gene data show CDR1 as ENHRY and CDR2 as SYGVKD. Written as DNA, the CDR3 is TGTGCCGTCCGACCGACGGCGAATAATACACCCCTCCGCTTT. Its translation is CAVRPTANNTPLRF.

There are many counts of this clonotype. This rearrangement joins TRBV5-1 to TRBJ2-7; D not certain. The CDR3 runs to 13 residues. V was shortened by 0 bases and J by 5 bases, with 9 bases between the two germline ends. Looked up from germline, CDR1 is SGHRS and CDR2 is YFSETQ. The CDR3 DNA sequence: TGCGCCAGCAGCTTGGATAGGTACCACGAGCAGTACTTC. It yields the protein CASSLDRYHEQYF. Together with reference TRBV5-1 and TRBJ2-7, the CDR3 gives the full variable domain: KAGVTQTPRYLIKTRGQQVTLSCSPISGHRSVSWYQQTPGQGLQFLFEYFSETQRNKGNFPGRFSGRQFSNSRSEMNVSTLELGDSALYLCASSLDRYHEQYFGPGTRLTVT.

This clonotype occurred once. One end of the junction varies from germline; a read error may be responsible. This chain joins TRBV5-1 and TRBJ2-1; perhaps TRBD2 as D (6 bases). Germline V gene sequence: CDR1 SGHRS, CDR2 YFSETQ. This CDR3 is built from 13 residues. The CDR3 is CASSPGTDNEQLF. CDR3 bases: TGTGCCAGCAGCCCCGGGACTGACAATGAGCAGCTCTTC.

Ten or more counts support this clonotype. The chain employs TRBV5-5 and TRBJ2-5; the D gene is possibly TRBD2 (7 bases). CDR3 length equals 15 residues. CDR1 and CDR2 from the germline V gene are SGHKS and YYEKEE (reference sequence). Trimming left V 0 bases short and J 6 bases short, with 15 bases between. The CDR3 nucleotides read TGTGCCAGCAGCTTGGGGGGGGGCCCCTTCCAGACCCAGTACTTC. Translated: CASSLGGGPFQTQYF.

As concerns this clonotype: Here the CDR3 omits its conserved ending phenylalanine or tryptophan, so a read error is the likely source. It is unclear where the CDR3 begins or ends on the DNA, so no DNA is shown, and the CDR3 is as TCRdb lists it. The V gene is TRBV10-3, the J gene TRBJ1-3; the table's D call of TRBD1 was not tested on the DNA. The germline V gene has CDR1 ENHRY and CDR2 SYGVKD. Ends included, the CDR3 has 13 residues. CDR3 sequence reads: CAISERTGNTIYL.

This clonotype was picked up many times. The chain employs TRBV6-1 and TRBJ1-6, with D tentatively TRBD1 (6 bases). V was clipped by 4 bases and J by 9 bases, with 13 bases between them. Germline loops: CDR1 MNHNS, CDR2 SASEGT. The CDR3 runs 14 residues. The CDR3, as DNA: TGTGCCAGCAGTGGGGACACGCTTATTTCACCCCTCCACTTT. Translated, it gives CASSGDTLISPLHF.

This clonotype was detected many times. The V gene is TRBV20-1, the J gene TRBJ1-3; no reliable D call. V dropped 0 bases and J dropped 4 bases, with 4 bases sitting between them. The germline V gene encodes CDR1 DFQATT and CDR2 SNEGSKA (reference sequence). The CDR3 totals 12 residues. CDR3 sequence (DNA): TGCAGTGCTAGAGATGGAGGAAACACCATATATTTT. Encoded protein: CSARDGGNTIYF.

This clonotype was found many times. The DNA for the CDR3 is TGCGCCAGCAGCCAAGGGGGACAGCCCGTCGCAGATACGCAGTATTTT. This sequence encodes CASSQGGQPVADTQYF. The gene calls are TRBV4-1 and TRBJ2-3; TRBD1 agrees at 7 bases. This CDR3 has 16 amino acids. V shed 1 base and J 4 bases; nucleotides not matched to a gene: 8. Per germline, CDR1 MGHRA and CDR2 YSYEKL.

The CDR3 DNA reads as TGCGCCAGCAGCCAAGAGGACAGGGCCTACAATGAGCAGTTCTTC. This codes for CASSQEDRAYNEQFF. This chain uses TRBV4-1 with TRBJ2-1; 8 nucleotides line up with TRBD1. This CDR3 has 15 amino acids. CDR1 is MGHRA, CDR2 YSYEKL, per germline. The J segment lost 2 bases and the V segment lost 0 bases, leaving 0 bases of the junction unmatched.

This clonotype was recorded at least ten times. This chain links TRBV7-2 with TRBJ2-3, with TRBD2 identical over 8 bases. The ends lost 5 bases at V and 4 bases at J; junction bases unmatched: 11. The V gene's germline CDR1 is SGHTA and CDR2 FQGNSA. The CDR3 loop spans 16 amino acids. The CDR3 DNA reads TGTGCCAGCAGCGCCAACTCCGGGACTAGGGCAGATACGCAGTATTTT. Translated, it gives CASSANSGTRADTQYF.

This clonotype came up a few times. The chain carries TRBV28 and TRBJ1-2; the D is unclear. The CDR3 is made up of 15 amino acids. Germline V gene sequence: CDR1 MDHEN, CDR2 SYDVKM. Between the trimmed V and J ends, which lost 7 bases and 1 base, there was a span of 16 bases. Written as DNA, the CDR3 is TGTGCCAGCACGATTTCGGGCTCTTTTAACTATGGCTACACCTTC. The encoded protein is CASTISGSFNYGYTF.

This clonotype was seen ten or more times. The genes are TRBV5-4 and TRBJ2-7; the match to TRBD2 covers 11 bases. The CDR3 contains 15 residues. The germline gives CDR1 SGHNT, CDR2 YYREEE (reference sequence). V was pared by 3 bases and J by 7 bases, with 9 bases of the junction left unmatched. The chain's CDR3 is CASSYKLAGDGEQYF. DNA for the CDR3: TGTGCCAGCAGCTACAAACTAGCGGGAGATGGTGAGCAGTACTTC. The full variable domain, with the rest looked up from reference TRBV5-4 and TRBJ2-7, is ETGVTQSPTHLIKTRGQQVTLRCSSQSGHNTVSWYQQALGQGPQFIFQYYREEENGRGNFPPRFSGLQFPNYSSELNVNALELDDSALYLCASSYKLAGDGEQYFGPGTRLTVT.